The present T cell receptor beta chain was sequenced within a study of PD-L1 blockade in urothelial cancer. In the study overall: Bladder-origin urothelial cancer in males described about 85% of the roughly 30 patients. Blood was tested 3 weeks (second dose) and 6 weeks into treatment. Blood-derived samples held a median about 130,000 T cells.

This CDR3 spans 14 amino acids. The germline gives CDR1 SGHVS, CDR2 FQNEAQ. Between the trimmed V and J ends, which lost 5 bases and 2 bases, there was a span of 12 bases. Time point described: pretreatment peripheral blood. The templates were synthetic TCR analogs, and they were spiked into each PCR. Clones were read by immunoSEQ multiplex PCR, and TCRdb kept only the in-frame ones, dropping some. The table shows 60,000 to 75,000 clones, with 84% occurring only once. The clonotype was recovered from a woman in her 70s with urothelial cancer. Sequences were derived from PBMCs, sampled around atezolizumab (anti-PD-L1) treatment. This rearrangement joins TRBV7-8 to TRBJ1-1, with D possibly matching TRBD1 (6 bases). The CDR3 is CASSQEGDNTEAFF. The CDR3 DNA reads as TGTGCCAGCAGCCAAGAGGGGGACAACACTGAAGCTTTCTTT.